This T cell receptor (beta chain) derives from a study of CXCR3-negative and CXCR3-positive naive CD8 T cells (dated by TCRdb to between 2018 and 2021). With respect to the entire study: In total, about 130 million TRB reads were obtained, or roughly 1.5 +/- 0.3 million reads per library. Diversity and physicochemical repertoire analyses were performed on about a dozen donors pooled from two independent experiments. Naive subsets from about five donors and memory cells from 3 donors were included in the TRBV-TRBJ cluster analysis.

Each CD8+ T cell subset was flow-sorted in triplicate, and around 300,000 cells per subset were placed directly into RLT lysis buffer. Peripheral blood mononuclear cells were isolated from buffy coats using standard density gradient centrifugation. An RNeasy Mini Kit was used to extract total RNA from the sorted cells. Via the germline V gene, CDR1 is MRHNA and CDR2 SNTAGT. Including the terminal cysteine and phenylalanine, the CDR3 comprises 16 residues. No DNA appears here. The paper as a whole reports these results and caveats: Within the same donor, TRBV-TRBJ usage looked similar between naive CXCR3-negative and CXCR3-positive cells, but memory cells had distinct patterns. Freshly isolated PBMCs were used for most assays because CXCR3 expression went down partially after cryopreservation. Because surface CD5, which has been linked to self-reactivity in mice, was comparable between naive subsets, TCR interaction strength was also inferred from TRB CDR3 physicochemical properties. Comparably high repertoire diversity was found in both naive subsets, whereas much lower repertoire diversity was found in memory CD8+ T cells.

With respect to this clonotype: Its antigen is currently not known.

Sequencing instrument: NextSeq 550. The Human TCR Profiling Kit (MiLaboratory) was used to make UMI-labeled 5' RACE TRB cDNA libraries. cDNA synthesis used the entire amount of extracted RNA, and PCR amplification then used the entire amount of cDNA produced. Libraries were prepared in parallel with an identical number of PCR cycles. Per the authors' processing: With a requirement of at least two reads per UMI, MIGEC and MiXCR extracted about 57,000 +/- 9,900 unique UMI-labeled TRB cDNA molecules per library. An average of about 40,000 +/- 10,000 functional in-frame TRB CDR3 nucleotide clonotypes without stop codons was found per library. After downsampling to 5000 UMI-labeled TRB molecules per sample, diversity metrics, including normalized Shannon-Wiener and Chao1, were computed in VDJtools. VDJtools computed clonotype-size-weighted physicochemical properties of the central five CDR3 residues: interaction energy, strength, volume and Kidera factor 4. After TCRdb reprocessed the reads, each CDR3 protein sequence was kept as one row, without DNA. None of the V and J calls come from the authors' own analysis; TCRdb made them. This specimen's table enumerates nearly 45,000 distinct CDR3 sequences. Of the sample, approximately 14% falls within the top ten clones.

The chain links TRBV6-4 with TRBJ2-3; TCRdb calls TRBD2, which cannot be checked without DNA. The source is a human donor in good health. Some clones in this sample may be carry-over from other donors' samples. The specimen was memory CD8+ T cells from blood. Per the publication, the cell subset or site label means: conventional CD8+ memory T cells (TMEM), sorted as controls. The CDR3 has the sequence CASSDRTSGETDTQYF.